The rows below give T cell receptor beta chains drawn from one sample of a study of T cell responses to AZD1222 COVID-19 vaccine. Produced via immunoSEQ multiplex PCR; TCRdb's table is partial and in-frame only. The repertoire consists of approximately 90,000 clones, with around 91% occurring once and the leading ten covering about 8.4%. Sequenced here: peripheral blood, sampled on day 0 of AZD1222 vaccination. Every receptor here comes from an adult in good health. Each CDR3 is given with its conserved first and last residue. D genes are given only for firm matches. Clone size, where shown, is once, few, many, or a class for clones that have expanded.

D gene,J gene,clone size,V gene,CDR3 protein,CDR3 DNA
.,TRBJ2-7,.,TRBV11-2,CASSLQGEQYF,TGTGCCAGCAGCTTGCAGGGCGAGCAGTACTTC
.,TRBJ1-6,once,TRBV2,CASSDLEGANSPLHF,TGTGCCAGCAGTGACCTCGAGGGAGCGAATTCACCCCTCCACTTT
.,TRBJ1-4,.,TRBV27,CASSLWGSNEKLFF,TGTGCCAGCAGTTTATGGGGTTCTAATGAAAAACTGTTTTTT
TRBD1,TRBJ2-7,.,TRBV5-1,CASSSPGQGNYEQYF,TGCGCCAGCAGCTCTCCGGGACAGGGTAACTACGAGCAGTACTTC
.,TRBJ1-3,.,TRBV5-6,CASSLTGSGNTIYF,TGTGCCAGCAGCTTGACCGGCTCTGGAAACACCATATATTTT
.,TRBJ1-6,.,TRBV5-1,CASSLGGESPLHF,TGCGCCAGCAGCTTGGGCGGGGAATCACCCCTCCACTTT
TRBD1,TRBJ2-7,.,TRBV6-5,CASSYRDSRTEQYF,TGTGCCAGCAGTTACCGGGACAGCCGTACGGAGCAGTACTTC
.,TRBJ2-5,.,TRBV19,CASSIVGQETQYF,TGTGCCAGTAGTATAGTGGGACAAGAGACCCAGTACTTC
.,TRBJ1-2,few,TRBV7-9,CASSLAAGRGDYGYTF,TGTGCCAGCAGCTTAGCGGCAGGTAGAGGGGATTATGGCTACACCTTC
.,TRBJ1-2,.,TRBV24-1,CATSDSNTSGGYTF,TGTGCCACCAGTGATTCAAATACGTCGGGTGGCTACACCTTC
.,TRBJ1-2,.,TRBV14,CASSLDGYGYTF,TGTGCCAGCAGCCTGGACGGTTATGGCTACACCTTC
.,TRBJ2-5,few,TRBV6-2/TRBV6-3,CASSYSHNGETQYF,TGTGCCAGCAGTTACTCACACAACGGGGAGACCCAGTACTTC
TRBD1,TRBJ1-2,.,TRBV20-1,CSADRGSGYTF,TGCAGTGCAGACAGGGGCAGTGGCTACACCTTC
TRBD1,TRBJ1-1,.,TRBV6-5,CASSSGQGASTEAFF,TGTGCCAGCAGCTCTGGACAGGGGGCGTCCACTGAAGCTTTCTTT
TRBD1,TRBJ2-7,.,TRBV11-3,CASSLGADDREYF,TGTGCCAGCAGCTTAGGTGCCGACGACAGGGAGTACTTC
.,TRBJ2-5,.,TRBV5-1,CASSRLQEETQYF,TGCGCCAGCTCCCGACTACAAGAAGAGACCCAGTACTTC
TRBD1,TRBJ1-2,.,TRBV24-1,CATRGTGTGYGYTF,TGTGCCACCAGAGGGACAGGGACTGGCTATGGCTACACCTTC
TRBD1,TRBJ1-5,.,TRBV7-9,CASSYQGASQPQHF,TGTGCCAGCAGCTATCAGGGGGCCTCTCAGCCCCAGCATTTT
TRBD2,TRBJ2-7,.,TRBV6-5,CASSSGGDLGYEQYF,TGTGCCAGCAGCTCCGGGGGGGACCTTGGCTACGAGCAGTACTTC
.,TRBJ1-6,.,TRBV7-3,CASSQGGYNSPLHF,TGTGCCAGCAGCCAAGGGGGCTATAATTCACCCCTCCACTTT
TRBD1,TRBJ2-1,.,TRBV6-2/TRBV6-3,CASRLGTGTNEQFF,TGTGCCAGCCGCCTAGGGACAGGGACCAATGAGCAGTTCTTC
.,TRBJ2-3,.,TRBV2,CASRIDSADTQYF,TGTGCCAGCAGGATCGACAGTGCAGATACGCAGTATTTT